The 27 T cell receptor beta chains presented below share a single source sample, sequenced in a study of CD8 T cells in ankylosing spondylitis. TCRdb analysed the 5' RACE reads with MiXCR anew, one entry per CDR3 protein. Of approximately 300,000 distinct CDR3 sequences in the sample, 15% to 25% are singletons; the top ten hold 7.5% to 9%. The sequencing input was blood, either unsorted or a sorted T cell fraction (not recorded which). The receptors were sampled from a male donor with ankylosing spondylitis or in good health (not recorded which).

The chain links TRBV9 to TRBJ2-1, with unresolved D. This CDR3 contains 15 residues. The germline gives CDR1 SGDLS, CDR2 YYNGEE. Trimming took 0 bases from V and 6 from J, leaving 13 bases between them. CDR3 nucleotide sequence: TGTGCCAGCAGCGTAGGCCCGGCTTATGGCAATGAGCAGTTCTTC. This translates into CASSVGPAYGNEQFF.

The V gene is TRBV10-3, the J gene TRBJ2-5; 7 bases are shared with TRBD1. Germline CDR1 reads ENHRY; CDR2 reads SYGVKD. Losses at the gene ends were 4 bases for V and 7 bases for J; bases not matched to a gene: 18. The CDR3 is made up of 17 amino acids. The DNA for the CDR3 is TGTGCCATCAGTGCGGCCCTACCACAGGGGCCCACGTTGACCCAGTACTTC. Amino acid sequence: CAISAALPQGPTLTQYF.

The chain uses TRBV7-2 and TRBJ2-3; TRBD2 aligns across 12 bases. Germline CDR1 reads SGHTA; CDR2 reads FQGNSA. This CDR3 comprises 16 residues. V shed 6 bases, J shed 5 bases, and the junction held 9 bases outside the gene matches. The CDR3 protein is CASRPTSGGLGDTQYF. In DNA form, the CDR3 reads TGTGCCAGCAGACCGACTAGCGGGGGACTTGGAGATACGCAGTATTTT. The variable domain in full, completed from reference TRBV7-2 and TRBJ2-3, reads GAGVSQSPSNKVTEKGKDVELRCDPISGHTALYWYRQSLGQGLEFLIYFQGNSAPDKSGLPSDRFSAERTGGSVSTLTIQRTQQEDSAVYLCASRPTSGGLGDTQYFGPGTRLTVL.

The table lists this clonotype with many counts. J is TRBJ2-3 and V is TRBV11-1, with D possibly called TRBD1 or TRBD2 (5 bases each). The ends were cut back, 5 bases at V and 3 bases at J, with 15 bases in the middle. Germline V CDR1 and CDR2: SGHAT, FQDESV (reference sequence). The CDR3 covers 15 residues. The CDR3, as DNA: TGTGCCAGCAGCAATCGACAGCCGGGAACAGATACGCAGTATTTT. Translation: CASSNRQPGTDTQYF.

This clonotype was seen at least ten times. This chain links TRBV20-1 with TRBJ2-4; D remains unclear. Between the trimmed V and J ends, which lost 4 bases and 5 bases, there was a span of 12 bases. The CDR3 totals 13 residues. CDR1 is DFQATT, CDR2 SNEGSKA, per germline (reference sequence). CDR3 coding DNA: TGCAGTGCTAATTCGATCATCGAAAACATTCAGTACTTC. As protein: CSANSIIENIQYF.

The chain uses TRBV29-1 and TRBJ2-1, with 10 nucleotides matching TRBD1. The CDR3 runs 14 residues. Germline CDR1 is SQVTM and CDR2 is ANQGSEA. With 1 base clipped from V and 7 bases from J, the junction kept 4 bases outside the gene matches. CDR3: CSVEGGQGTNEQFF. The CDR3 DNA reads TGCAGCGTTGAAGGGGGACAGGGGACGAATGAGCAGTTCTTC.

This chain links TRBV3-1 with TRBJ2-3; the D gene is possibly TRBD2 (6 bases). Trimming shortened V by 1 base and J by 1 base, and 18 bases separated the two germline ends. This CDR3 contains 18 residues. CDR1 is LGHDT, CDR2 YNNKEL, per germline (reference sequence). The CDR3 nucleotides read TGTGCCAGCAGCCAAGCTTGGGAGGAGGCATTGGGCACAGATACGCAGTATTTT. This gives the protein CASSQAWEEALGTDTQYF.

This clonotype was seen a few times. V usage is TRBV5-1 and J usage is TRBJ2-1; TRBD2 matches at 10 bases. V was clipped by 5 bases and J by 7 bases; unmatched bases: 6. Germline V gene sequence: CDR1 SGHRS, CDR2 YFSETQ. The CDR3 covers 14 residues. The CDR3 DNA sequence: TGCGCCAGCAGTTGGACTAGCGGCCGTAATGAGCAGTTCTTC. This translates into CASSWTSGRNEQFF.

This clonotype was picked up many times. CDR3 loop: CASRRGQSSQETQYF. The CDR3 nucleotides are TGTGCCAGCAGACGTGGACAGAGCTCCCAAGAGACCCAGTACTTC. This chain links TRBV12-3 or TRBV12-4 with TRBJ2-5; tentatively, D is TRBD1 (6 bases). V was clipped by 6 bases and J by 1 base, with 15 bases between them. The CDR3 spans 15 residues.

This clonotype was observed at least ten times. CDR3 protein: CATTSSGRGELFF. The DNA of the CDR3 is TGCGCCACGACGAGTAGCGGCCGCGGGGAGCTGTTTTTT. The V gene is TRBV5-1, the J gene TRBJ2-2; a possible D gene is TRBD2 (6 bases). The CDR3 contains 13 residues. V was pared by 9 bases and J by 7 bases, with 16 bases between. Germline CDR1 and CDR2: SGHRS and YFSETQ.

This clonotype was seen more than once but under ten times. The rearrangement uses TRBV20-1 and TRBJ2-5; D is possibly TRBD2 (6 bases). V lost 6 bases and J 4 bases, leaving 12 bases between the germline ends. The CDR3 runs to 12 residues. Germline CDR1 reads DFQATT; CDR2 reads SNEGSKA (reference sequence). The CDR3 bases are TGCAGTGCGGGGGGTACCGGAGAGACCCAGTACTTC. Encoded protein: CSAGGTGETQYF.

This clonotype was counted only a few times. In DNA, the CDR3 is TGTGCCAGTAGTATGGTCGGCAGGGTTCGGAGCAATCAGCCCCAGCATTTT. Translation gives CASSMVGRVRSNQPQHF. The chain links TRBV19 to TRBJ1-5, with D perhaps matching TRBD1 (5 bases). The germline V gene has CDR1 LNHDA and CDR2 SQIVND (reference sequence). The CDR3 sequence is 17 residues long. The germline V and J ends were trimmed by 3 bases and 1 base, with 16 bases remaining between them.

This clonotype was detected many times. This chain uses TRBV10-3 with TRBJ1-3; no definite D call. The CDR3 extends over 12 amino acids. The germline CDR1 and CDR2 sequences are ENHRY and SYGVKD. Deletions cut 10 bases from V and 2 bases from J, with 9 bases between. The CDR3 here is CATEIAGNTIYF. The CDR3 DNA reads as TGTGCCACCGAGATTGCTGGAAACACCATATATTTT.

This chain links TRBV20-1 with TRBJ2-5, with D possibly TRBD2 on 6 matching bases. Trimming took off 3 bases at V and 5 bases at J, with 10 bases between the two ends. Per germline, CDR1 DFQATT and CDR2 SNEGSKA (reference sequence). CDR3 size: 12 residues. CDR3 sequence: CSASFGGETQYF. In DNA form, the CDR3 reads TGCAGTGCTAGCTTTGGAGGGGAGACCCAGTACTTC.

In regard to this clonotype: Its ends do not fully match the called genes, so a read error is possible. This chain joins TRBV4-1 and TRBJ2-5; D remains ambiguous. CDR1 and CDR2 from the germline V gene are MGHRA and YSYEKL. This CDR3 region has 13 residues. In DNA, the CDR3 is TGTGCCAGCAGCCCTTTGTCTGGGGAGACCCAGTACTTC. Translated, it gives CASSPLSGETQYF.

There are a few counts of this clonotype. The V call is TRBV27, the J call TRBJ2-1; 13 nucleotides match TRBD2. The CDR3 totals 17 residues. J was trimmed by 5 bases and V by 6 bases; bases with no gene match: 10. Germline values: CDR1 MNHEY, CDR2 SMNVEV (reference sequence). CDR3 sequence reads: CASSPGPGLAGNNEQFF. The DNA for the CDR3 is TGTGCCAGCAGCCCCGGACCGGGACTAGCGGGAAACAATGAGCAGTTCTTC.

CDR3 sequence reads: CSATPTSYEQYV. The CDR3 nucleotides are TGCAGTGCCACCCCGACTAGTTACGAGCAGTACGTC. This chain joins TRBV20-1 and TRBJ2-7; TRBD2 might be the D (6 bases). CDR3 length: 12 residues. V gave up 6 bases and J gave up 4 bases, with 13 bases separating them. The germline CDR1 and CDR2 sequences are DFQATT and SNEGSKA (reference sequence).

This clonotype has only a few counts. The chain links TRBV12-3 or TRBV12-4 to TRBJ2-6; 14 bases are shared with TRBD2. The CDR3 contains 18 residues. V lost 6 bases to trimming and J lost 0 bases; unmatched junction nucleotides: 4. The CDR3 sequence is CASSRTSGGSSGANVLTF. CDR3 sequence (DNA): TGTGCCAGCAGCCGGACTAGCGGGGGGTCCTCTGGGGCCAACGTCCTGACTTTC.

The chain combines TRBV10-3 with TRBJ2-2; the match to TRBD1 covers 8 bases. Germline loops: CDR1 ENHRY, CDR2 SYGVKD. The CDR3 loop spans 15 amino acids. V was clipped by 5 bases and J by 2 bases; unmatched bases: 4. CDR3 sequence (DNA): TGTGCCATCAGTCTAGGACAGGGAAACACCGGGGAGCTGTTTTTT. Residues: CAISLGQGNTGELFF.

The V and J genes are TRBV9 and TRBJ2-5, with a weak D call TRBD2 (6 bases). The CDR3 length is 16 residues. Germline assignment: CDR1 SGDLS and CDR2 YYNGEE. The V end lost 0 bases, the J end lost 3 bases, and 15 bases lay between the germline ends. The CDR3 DNA is TGTGCCAGCAGCGTAGGGTTAGCGGCCCTCAAAGAGACCCAGTACTTC. Translation: CASSVGLAALKETQYF.

This clonotype was seen a few times. V usage is TRBV10-3 and J usage is TRBJ2-7; D possibly matches TRBD1 or TRBD2 (6 bases each). The CDR3 sequence is 13 residues long. Germline CDR1 and CDR2: ENHRY and SYGVKD. The germline V and J ends were trimmed by 4 bases and 5 bases, with 12 bases remaining between them. CDR3 amino acids: CAISVGGGDEQYV. The CDR3 coding sequence is TGTGCCATCAGTGTCGGAGGGGGTGACGAGCAGTACGTC.

This clonotype has a handful of counts. J is TRBJ1-1 and V is TRBV9, with D perhaps TRBD1 (6 bases). The germline gives CDR1 SGDLS, CDR2 YYNGEE. V was cut by 0 bases and J by 5 bases, with 11 bases left in between. The CDR3 is 14 residues long. In DNA, the CDR3 is TGTGCCAGCAGCGTAGGTGGAGGGGGAACTGAAGCTTTCTTT. This encodes CASSVGGGGTEAFF.

This chain uses TRBV21-1 with TRBJ2-7; the table's D call TRBD1 went unverified against the DNA. TRBV21-1 is classified as a pseudogene. The CDR3 is made up of 15 amino acids. Written as DNA, the CDR3 is TGTGCCAGCAGCCACGAAGCAGGGACGTTCTACGAGCAGTACGTC. Translation gives CASSHEAGTFYEQYV.

The V gene is TRBV5-1, the J gene TRBJ2-3, with unresolved D. Germline V CDR1 and CDR2: SGHRS, YFSETQ. Trimming stripped 5 bases from V and 4 bases from J, with 14 bases between. This CDR3 spans 14 amino acids. CDR3 residues: CASRLASQADTQYF. Here the CDR3 DNA reads TGCGCCAGCAGACTCGCCTCCCAGGCAGATACGCAGTATTTT.

There are many counts of this clonotype. The V gene is TRBV24-1, the J gene TRBJ2-1; no firm D call. The CDR3 extends over 15 amino acids. CDR1 and CDR2 from the germline V gene are KGHDR and SFDVKD. The ends were cut back, 6 bases at V and 5 bases at J, with 16 bases in the middle. The CDR3 region is CATSQGVPPHNEQFF. The CDR3 DNA follows: TGTGCCACCAGTCAAGGTGTCCCCCCCCACAATGAGCAGTTCTTC.

This sequence joins TRBV5-1 and TRBJ2-3; 11 bases are a match to TRBD1. The CDR3 loop spans 14 amino acids. Per germline, CDR1 SGHRS and CDR2 YFSETQ. The junction had 4 bases not matched to a gene; V was cut back by 8 bases and J by 2 bases. In DNA form, the CDR3 reads TGCGCCAGTAGGACAGGGGGCTTCACAGATACGCAGTATTTT. Protein sequence: CASRTGGFTDTQYF.

V is TRBV19 and J is TRBJ1-1; 7 bases line up with TRBD1. This CDR3 region has 16 residues. Trimming took 3 bases from V and 4 from J; bases not matched to a gene: 11. From germline, CDR1 is LNHDA and CDR2 SQIVND (reference sequence). The CDR3 here is CASSIPPRQGGTEAFF. CDR3 DNA sequence: TGTGCCAGTAGTATCCCTCCTCGACAGGGTGGCACTGAAGCTTTCTTT.